Sequencing of this TCR beta chain was carried out in a study of spatial heterogeneity in lung cancer. Trimming stripped 4 bases from V and 2 bases from J, with 16 bases between. This CDR3 is 16 amino acids long. Germline lookup yields CDR1 SGHRS and CDR2 YFSETQ. Time point here: sample taken at primary tumor resection. In each case, whole RNA from tumor, nontumor lung or frozen PBMC was sequenced unsorted. This clonotype was found a few times. In TCRdb, the 5' RACE reads were re-called with MiXCR into one record per CDR3 protein. The sample carries roughly 100,000 distinct CDR3 sequences, approximately 8.2% recorded once.

The source was PBMCs, collected at surgery. The rearrangement links TRBV5-1 to TRBJ1-3, with unresolved D. The TCR sequence derives from a male donor with early-stage non-small cell lung cancer. The CDR3 region has the DNA TGCGCCAGCAGCGCCTACTCCGGGCCAACTGGAAACACCATATATTTT. Residues: CASSAYSGPTGNTIYF. The whole variable domain, filled in from reference TRBV5-1 and TRBJ1-3, reads KAGVTQTPRYLIKTRGQQVTLSCSPISGHRSVSWYQQTPGQGLQFLFEYFSETQRNKGNFPGRFSGRQFSNSRSEMNVSTLELGDSALYLCASSAYSGPTGNTIYFGEGSWLTVV.